The T cell receptor (beta chain) described here comes from a study of OX40 agonist ivuxolimab in advanced cancers. Notes on the study in general: Dosing at 0.1 to 3.0 mg/kg was accompanied by clonal expansion of CD4+ and CD8+ blood T cells by week 6. Among the lowest peripheral clonal expansion occurred in 0.1-3.0 mg/kg partial responders. CD4+ T cells averaged fewer expanded clones than CD8+ T cells.

On cycle 4 day 1 and cycle 7 day 1, as well as at baseline, blood was sampled. Concerning this clone: Its antigen is as yet unknown. An end of the junction does not agree with germline; a read error may underlie this.

Some clones are missing from TCRdb's copy, which holds only in-frame ones; the method was immunoSEQ multiplex PCR. The table records about 140,000 clones, 75% to 95% of them present only once. CDR1 and CDR2 from the germline V gene are SSHAT and FNYEAQ (reference sequence). This CDR3 has 13 amino acids. The chain links TRBV7-7 to TRBJ2-5; no clear D gene. This specimen consisted of CD4+ or CD8+ T cells sorted from blood, obtained in a trial of the OX40 agonist ivuxolimab. This clonotype originated in an adult with an advanced solid tumor such as melanoma, head and neck, liver or kidney cancer. The chain's CDR3 is CASSLRGEETQYF. The DNA for the CDR3 is TGTGCTAGCAGCTTGAGAGGAGAAGAGACCCAGTACTTC.